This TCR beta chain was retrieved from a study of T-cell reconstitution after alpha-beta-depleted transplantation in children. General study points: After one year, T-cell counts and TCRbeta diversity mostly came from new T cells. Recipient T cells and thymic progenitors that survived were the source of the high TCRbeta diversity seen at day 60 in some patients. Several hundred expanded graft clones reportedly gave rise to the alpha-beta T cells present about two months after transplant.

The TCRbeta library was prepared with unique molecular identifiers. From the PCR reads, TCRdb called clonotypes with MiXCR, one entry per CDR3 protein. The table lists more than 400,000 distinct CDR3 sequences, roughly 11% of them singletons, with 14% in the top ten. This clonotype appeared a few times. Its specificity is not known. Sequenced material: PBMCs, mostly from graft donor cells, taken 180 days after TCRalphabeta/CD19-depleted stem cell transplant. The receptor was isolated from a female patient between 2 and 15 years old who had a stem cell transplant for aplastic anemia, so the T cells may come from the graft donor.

The CDR3 bases are TGCGCCAGCAGTCCAGGGACAGGCCGGGGCCCGGGCTATGGCTACACCTTC. Its translation is CASSPGTGRGPGYGYTF. The J gene is TRBJ1-2, the V gene TRBV5-1; 8 nucleotides align to TRBD1. Germline loops: CDR1 SGHRS, CDR2 YFSETQ. The V segment lost 5 bases and the J segment 4 bases; nucleotides outside the gene matches: 16. The CDR3 contains 17 residues.